The 17 T cell receptor beta chains listed next were all sequenced from one sample in a study of cytomegalovirus exposure and HLA in healthy donors. Assay used: immunoSEQ multiplex PCR; TCRdb lists only in-frame clones, some missing. The sample includes 150,000 or so clones, 86% of them seen just once. Sequenced material: PBMCs. These receptors all come from a human donor in good health.

The chain uses TRBV30 and TRBJ2-2; 12 bases are a match to TRBD2. V lost 5 bases, J lost 5 bases, and 12 bases stayed unmatched. Per germline, CDR1 GTSNPN and CDR2 SVGIG (reference sequence). The CDR3 runs to 17 residues. The CDR3, as DNA: TGTGCCTGGCGCACTAGCGGGAGGCCCGTGGGTACCGGGGAGCTGTTTTTT. This sequence encodes CAWRTSGRPVGTGELFF.

The chain links TRBV7-6 to TRBJ2-2, with 13 bases lining up with TRBD2. There are 15 residues in the CDR3. Trimming removed 5 bases from V and 8 bases from J; junction bases left unmatched: 5. The germline V gene encodes CDR1 SGHVS and CDR2 FNYEAQ. The CDR3 DNA is TGTGCCAGCAGCGGACTAGCGGGAGCGAAGGGGGAGCTGTTTTTT. It is translated as CASSGLAGAKGELFF.

The chain joins TRBV7-9 to TRBJ1-5, with a weak D call TRBD1 (5 bases). V was pared by 0 bases and J by 4 bases, with 10 bases between. This CDR3 has 15 amino acids. In germline, CDR1 is SEHNR, CDR2 FQNEAQ (reference sequence). The CDR3 DNA sequence: TGTGCCAGCAGCTTAGCGGCAGGGCCAAATCAGCCCCAGCATTTT. Translation gives CASSLAAGPNQPQHF.

The rearrangement links TRBV7-8 to TRBJ1-1; D is unresolved. CDR3 length: 15 residues. Looked up from germline, CDR1 is SGHVS and CDR2 is FQNEAQ. V lost 2 bases and J lost 5, with 15 bases in between. DNA for the CDR3: TGTGCCAGCAGCTTACCTCCCGGGTTTGATACTGAAGCTTTCTTT. Its protein product is CASSLPPGFDTEAFF.

The chain joins TRBV28 to TRBJ2-7; possible D gene TRBD1, 5 bases. The CDR3 has 14 residues. Germline CDR1 and CDR2: MDHEN and SYDVKM. The V gene lost 7 bases and the J gene lost 4 bases, with 17 bases spanning the gap. The CDR3 DNA is TGTGCCAGCACCACGGCAGGGTTCGATTACGAGCAGTACTTC. Translating gives CASTTAGFDYEQYF.

The rearrangement joins TRBV9 to TRBJ1-1; 7 bases fit TRBD1. Looked up from germline, CDR1 is SGDLS and CDR2 is YYNGEE. The CDR3 has 16 residues. The junction had 10 bases not matched to a gene; V was cut back by 2 bases and J by 3 bases. The CDR3 DNA is TGTGCCAGCAGCGTCTATGACAGGGCGCAGGACACTGAAGCTTTCTTT. It yields the protein CASSVYDRAQDTEAFF.

The chain links TRBV19 to TRBJ2-5; TRBD2 aligns across 7 bases. This CDR3 region has 15 residues. Per the germline V gene, CDR1 is LNHDA and CDR2 is SQIVND (reference sequence). V shed 7 bases, J shed 3 bases, and the junction held 11 bases outside the gene matches. The CDR3 DNA is TGTGCCAGTAATGGGGCGGGAGCAACCAAAGAGACCCAGTACTTC. This sequence encodes CASNGAGATKETQYF. Together with reference TRBV19 and TRBJ2-5, the CDR3 gives the full variable domain: DGGITQSPKYLFRKEGQNVTLSCEQNLNHDAMYWYRQDPGQGLRLIYYSQIVNDFQKGDIAEGYSVSREKKESFPLTVTSAQKNPTAFYLCASNGAGATKETQYFGPGTRLLVL.

The chain uses TRBV5-1 and TRBJ1-6; 10 nucleotides agree with TRBD1. The CDR3 sequence is 14 residues long. Trimming cost V 4 bases and J 10 bases; bases outside gene matches: 5. Per germline, CDR1 SGHRS and CDR2 YFSETQ. CDR3 coding DNA: TGCGCCAGCAGCCCGGGGACAGGGGAATCACCCCTCCACTTT. This codes for CASSPGTGESPLHF.

The rearrangement uses TRBV5-1 and TRBJ2-1; TRBD1 matches 9 bases. After removal of 4 bases from V and 10 bases from J, the junction contained 9 bases not matched to a gene. Germline-derived CDR1 and CDR2 are SGHRS and YFSETQ. The CDR3 is made up of 14 amino acids. The chain's CDR3 is CASSTGQGIREQFF. CDR3 DNA sequence: TGCGCCAGCAGCACAGGACAGGGGATCAGGGAGCAGTTCTTC.

This clone has only a few counts. The chain recombines TRBV6-1 with TRBJ1-5, with D unclear. The germline V gene encodes CDR1 MNHNS and CDR2 SASEGT. V was clipped by 2 bases and J by 0 bases, with 14 bases between them. The CDR3 extends over 17 amino acids. The CDR3 sequence is CASSESGGWSSNQPQHF. In DNA, the CDR3 is TGTGCCAGCAGTGAAAGTGGCGGGTGGAGTAGCAATCAGCCCCAGCATTTT.

This chain connects TRBV19 to TRBJ1-5; D is ambiguous. The germline V gene encodes CDR1 LNHDA and CDR2 SQIVND (reference sequence). V shed 7 bases and J shed 0 bases, with 13 bases lying between them. The CDR3 has 15 residues. CDR3 DNA sequence: TGTGCCAGTACTCCGGAGGTCAATAGCAATCAGCCCCAGCATTTT. It yields the protein CASTPEVNSNQPQHF.

J is TRBJ2-1 and V is TRBV30; TRBD2 matches at 15 bases. CDR3 size: 15 residues. Per the germline V gene, CDR1 is GTSNPN and CDR2 is SVGIG (reference sequence). V shed 1 base, J shed 6 bases, and the junction held 1 base outside the gene matches. The CDR3 sequence: CAWSGTSGRANEQFF. The CDR3 DNA is TGTGCCTGGAGTGGGACTAGCGGGAGGGCCAATGAGCAGTTCTTC.

The rearrangement uses TRBV9 and TRBJ1-3; no clear D. The CDR3 has 15 residues. Looked up from germline, CDR1 is SGDLS and CDR2 is YYNGEE. V lost 3 bases, J lost 0 bases, and 10 bases lay in between. This CDR3 is CASSAHSSSGNTIYF. The DNA for the CDR3 is TGTGCCAGCAGCGCCCACAGCAGCTCTGGAAACACCATATATTTT.

This clone has only one observation. The chain links TRBV2 to TRBJ2-3, with D possibly TRBD2 on 6 matching bases. V was cut by 3 bases and J by 4 bases, with 11 bases left in between. The germline CDR1 and CDR2 sequences are SNHLY and FYNNEI. CDR3 length equals 14 residues. The CDR3 reads CASSDGGRADTQYF. DNA of the CDR3: TGTGCCAGCAGTGACGGGGGAAGGGCAGATACGCAGTATTTT.

J is TRBJ2-7 and V is TRBV7-8; 8 bases agree with TRBD1. The CDR3 runs to 14 residues. The junction had 7 bases not matched to a gene; V was cut back by 4 bases and J by 5 bases. Germline values: CDR1 SGHVS, CDR2 FQNEAQ. As DNA, the CDR3 is TGTGCCAGCAGCTCTGACAGGGGATACGACGAGCAGTACTTC. Amino acid sequence: CASSSDRGYDEQYF.

The rearrangement links TRBV27 to TRBJ2-5; unclear D gene. The CDR3 has 17 amino acids. The V gene lost 5 bases and the J gene lost 4 bases, with 23 bases spanning the gap. The germline V gene encodes CDR1 MNHEY and CDR2 SMNVEV (reference sequence). Here the CDR3 reads CASSPTYSPILVETQYF. The CDR3 DNA reads TGTGCCAGCAGTCCCACTTACAGCCCGATTTTGGTAGAGACCCAGTACTTC.

CDR3 sequence (DNA): TGTGCCAGCACCTCTATCAACAGGGGACGGAACTATGGCTACACCTTC. This sequence encodes CASTSINRGRNYGYTF. This chain links TRBV7-3 with TRBJ1-2; TRBD1 aligns across 7 bases. V dropped 7 bases and J dropped 2; count of bases not matched to a gene: 13. This CDR3 is built from 16 residues. Germline values: CDR1 SGHTA, CDR2 FQGTGA.